The clone carrying this T cell receptor (beta chain) has ten or more counts. Its antigen is currently unknown. This entry belongs to a study of T cells in Graves' hyperthyroidism and ophthalmopathy. Study observations and caveats: Ophthalmopathy and stable hyperthyroidism were told apart by a 13 V-J model.

Researchers took RNA transcripts and amplified the TCR beta CDR3 regions from them. The HTBI primer set was used in a first-round RT-PCR of the TCR CDR3. TCRdb re-derived calls from the multiplex PCR reads in MiXCR, one entry per CDR3 protein. The table lists 400,000 to 500,000 distinct CDR3 sequences, approximately 15% of them singletons. On the basis of clinical symptoms, serum thyroxine and TRAb, thyroid ultrasound and orbital computed tomography, diagnoses were made. From germline, CDR1 is LNHDA and CDR2 SQIVND (reference sequence). V was clipped by 4 bases and J by 5 bases; unmatched bases: 5. The length of the CDR3 is 14 residues.

J is TRBJ2-5 and V is TRBV19, with TRBD2 matching 9 bases. The source is a woman under 30 with Graves' hyperthyroidism. Sequencing was performed on blood. The CDR3 loop reads CASSSGRASETQYF. The CDR3 DNA reads as TGTGCCAGTAGTAGCGGGAGGGCCTCGGAGACCCAGTACTTC.